This is a list of T cell receptor beta chains from one sample in a study of CD8 T cells in Susac syndrome. TCRdb re-analysed the immunoSEQ multiplex PCR reads in MiXCR, keeping a single row per CDR3 protein. This table has 130,000 to 150,000 distinct CDR3 sequences, roughly 95% appearing once. The sample comprised CD4+ T cells from PBMCs. These TCRs come from a human donor in good health. The CDR3 runs from the conserved cysteine through the conserved F or W. Fields, in order: clone size, D gene, V gene, J gene, CDR3 DNA, CDR3 protein. D genes are given only for firm matches. Rows may omit the clone size; those that give it use once, few, many or a size class.

NA,TRBD1,TRBV12-3/TRBV12-4,TRBJ2-7,TGTGCCAGCAGACCCGGAGGACAGGGGAGCTACGAGCAGTACTTC,CASRPGGQGSYEQYF
NA,TRBD2,TRBV6-6,TRBJ2-3,TGTGCCAGCAGTAAACTAGCGGGAGGGCCAGATACGCAGTATTTT,CASSKLAGGPDTQYF
NA,NA,TRBV9,TRBJ2-6,TGTGCCAGCAGCTCCCGAACCTCTGGGGCCAACGTCCTGACTTTC,CASSSRTSGANVLTF
once,NA,TRBV18,TRBJ1-2,TGTGCCAGCTCACCACTGGCAGGTGATGGCTACACCTTC,CASSPLAGDGYTF
NA,NA,TRBV7-2,TRBJ2-7,TGTGCCAGCAGCTTAGTGGGATCGGCGCCCTACGAGCAGTACTTC,CASSLVGSAPYEQYF
NA,TRBD1,TRBV3-1,TRBJ2-5,TGTGCCAGCAGCCTCCCAGGGGGTAGCAGCCAAGAGACCCAGTACTTC,CASSLPGGSSQETQYF
NA,TRBD1,TRBV9,TRBJ1-1,TGTGCCAGCAGCCTCTCGGGGGGACAGGGTAGGACTGAAGCTTTCTTT,CASSLSGGQGRTEAFF
NA,NA,TRBV7-9,TRBJ1-3,TGTGCCAGCAGCTCCAAAAACACCATATATTTT,CASSSKNTIYF
NA,NA,TRBV7-9,TRBJ2-5,TGTGCCAGCAGTCAGACCGGGACCAGCAGGGAGACCCAGTACTTC,CASSQTGTSRETQYF
NA,NA,TRBV5-4,TRBJ1-2,TGTGCCAGCATCGAGAGGGGAGTCGGGGGCTACACCTTC,CASIERGVGGYTF
NA,NA,TRBV6-2/TRBV6-3,TRBJ1-3,TGTGCCAGCAGCCCCACCGGGGCCCGCTCTGGAAACACCATATATTTT,CASSPTGARSGNTIYF
NA,NA,TRBV27,TRBJ1-1,TGTGCCAGCAGACCCCGACAGCGTGGGAACACTGAAGCTTTCTTT,CASRPRQRGNTEAFF
once,NA,TRBV3-1,TRBJ2-1,TGTGCCAGCAGCCCGGCCTCTAGCGAGCAGTTCTTC,CASSPASSEQFF
once,NA,TRBV7-8,TRBJ2-1,TGTGCCAGCAGCACTCCTGCGGGGCGGGTCTGGGGCTCCTACAATGAGCAGTTCTTC,CASSTPAGRVWGSYNEQFF
NA,NA,TRBV27,TRBJ1-5,TGTGCCAGCAACCGACAAGGGGCGCCGGGCAATCAGCCCCAGCATTTT,CASNRQGAPGNQPQHF
NA,NA,TRBV30,TRBJ2-7,TGTGCCTGGAGTGTAAGTCGTAGGGACGTAACCTACGAGCAGTACTTC,CAWSVSRRDVTYEQYF
NA,NA,TRBV29-1,TRBJ2-7,TGCAGCGTTGTAGGTCGGAAGGGAGTAGCCTCCGAGCAGTACTTC,CSVVGRKGVASEQYF
few,TRBD2,TRBV11-2,TRBJ2-2,TGTGCCAGCAGCTTGACTAGCGGGAACACCGGGGAGCTGTTTTTT,CASSLTSGNTGELFF
NA,TRBD1,TRBV2,TRBJ2-2,TGTGCCAGCAGTTTCGACAGGGCCGGCGGGGAGCTGTTTTTT,CASSFDRAGGELFF
NA,NA,TRBV28,TRBJ1-2,TGTGCCAGCACTGGGTTACTTAGGAACTATGGCTACACCTTC,CASTGLLRNYGYTF
NA,NA,TRBV21-1,TRBJ2-5,TGTGCCGGCCGACAGGGGAAGACCCAGTACTTC,CAGRQGKTQYF
few,NA,TRBV25-1,TRBJ2-7,TGTGCCAGCACGGGGTTCGACGAGCAGTACTTC,CASTGFDEQYF
few,NA,TRBV6-5,TRBJ2-5,TGTGCCAGCAGTTCGACAGGCCAAGAGACCCAGTACTTC,CASSSTGQETQYF
once,TRBD1,TRBV7-9,TRBJ1-2,TGTGCCAGCAGCTTTGAGGACAGGGGGCGCATCTATGGCTACACCTTC,CASSFEDRGRIYGYTF
NA,NA,TRBV7-9,TRBJ1-4,TGTGCCAGCAGCCCTTGGGACATTCCCAAACTGTTTTTT,CASSPWDIPKLFF
NA,NA,TRBV10-3,TRBJ1-1,TGTGCCATCAGTGAAATATCCGGGTTTACTGAAGCTTTCTTT,CAISEISGFTEAFF
NA,NA,TRBV7-9,TRBJ2-2,TGTGCCAGCAGCCCCCCAGGCAGGAGCAACACCGGGGAGCTGTTTTTT,CASSPPGRSNTGELFF
NA,TRBD2,TRBV5-1,TRBJ2-3,TGCGCCAGCAGCATTGGTATGGCGGGTTCCGCGGGAGAGAATACGCAGTATTTT,CASSIGMAGSAGENTQYF
NA,NA,TRBV25-1,TRBJ2-5,TGTGCCAGCAGCCGAAGGGGGATCCAAGAGACCCAGTACTTC,CASSRRGIQETQYF
NA,NA,TRBV4-1,TRBJ2-7,TGCGCCAGCAGCCAAGAGGTCAAAGGGGCGGGATTCTACGAGCAGTACTTC,CASSQEVKGAGFYEQYF